These 6 T cell receptor beta chains originate from one sample sequenced in a study of vaccination and CD4 T cells after COVID-19. CD4+ T cells that had been cultured provided DNA sequenced with the Oncomine TCR Beta short-read assay. TCRdb re-analysed the PCR reads in MiXCR, keeping a single row per CDR3 protein. This sample yields 12,000 to 15,000 distinct CDR3 sequences, of which about 29% are seen a single time; about 20% belongs to the top ten. The antigens these receptors bind are not known. The treatment here: roughly nine-day PBMC culture with coronavirus spike peptide pools or control peptides (ViraFEST assay). Material: cultured CD4+ T cells from blood. The receptors shown here come from a human donor with COVID-19.

This clonotype was counted a few times. The chain recombines TRBV12-3 or TRBV12-4 with TRBJ2-3; 12 bases agree with TRBD2. The V segment lost 5 bases and the J segment 0 bases; nucleotides outside the gene matches: 6. The CDR3 is made up of 17 amino acids. The CDR3 loop is CASSPRTSGTSTDTQYF. Written as DNA, the CDR3 is TGTGCCAGCAGTCCAAGGACTAGCGGGACTAGCACAGATACGCAGTATTTT.

This clonotype was detected only a few times. The CDR3 DNA is TGTGCCAGCAGCTTAACGGGGGCGCGAGGCTACACCTTC. Its protein product is CASSLTGARGYTF. J is TRBJ1-2 and V is TRBV11-3; perhaps TRBD1 as D (6 bases). The CDR3 length is 13 residues. Trimming left V 2 bases short and J 8 bases short, with 12 bases between. The germline V gene encodes CDR1 SGHNT and CDR2 YENEEA.

The chain joins TRBV20-1 to TRBJ1-1; the match to TRBD1 covers 7 bases. Losses at the gene ends were 4 bases for V and 5 bases for J; bases not matched to a gene: 10. From germline, CDR1 is DFQATT and CDR2 SNEGSKA (reference sequence). This CDR3 comprises 14 residues. The CDR3 DNA reads as TGCAGTGCTAAACAGGGGTCCAGAAGAACTGAAGCTTTCTTT. Translated, it gives CSAKQGSRRTEAFF.

This clonotype was picked up a small number of times. This sequence joins TRBV20-1 and TRBJ2-3; no firm D call. V lost 4 bases, J lost 3 bases, and 8 bases lay in between. Germline CDR1 is DFQATT and CDR2 is SNEGSKA (reference sequence). This CDR3 is 12 amino acids long. For the CDR3, the DNA is TGCAGTGCTACCTCGGCTACAGATACGCAGTATTTT. As protein: CSATSATDTQYF.

V and J are TRBV24-1 and TRBJ2-1; TRBD1 matches 10 bases. Germline V CDR1 and CDR2: KGHDR, SFDVKD. The CDR3 loop spans 15 amino acids. J was trimmed by 5 bases and V by 0 bases; bases with no gene match: 0. CDR3 sequence reads: CATSDLGTGDNEQFF. The CDR3, as DNA: TGTGCCACCAGTGATTTGGGGACAGGGGACAATGAGCAGTTCTTC.

The gene calls are TRBV18 and TRBJ2-5; D gene unclear. Germline V gene lookup returns CDR1 KGHSH and CDR2 LQKENI. V lost 1 base to trimming and J lost 6 bases, with 3 bases between them. This CDR3 comprises 11 residues. CDR3 DNA: TGTGCCAGCTCACCACAGCAGACCCAGTACTTC. Protein product: CASSPQQTQYF. The whole variable domain, filled in from reference TRBV18 and TRBJ2-5, reads NAGVMQNPRHLVRRRGQEARLRCSPMKGHSHVYWYRQLPEEGLKFMVYLQKENIIDESGMPKERFSAEFPKEGPSILRIQQVVRGDSAAYFCASSPQQTQYFGPGTRLLVL.